Below are 17 T cell receptor beta chains sequenced from a single sample in a study of response to subunit inactivated influenza vaccine. TCRdb used MiXCR to reprocess the RT-PCR reads, holding one entry per CDR3 protein. Counted here are about 780,000 distinct CDR3 sequences, less than 20% occurring once; the ten biggest clones make up about a tenth. Specimen: PBMCs from blood, collected about 5 days after vaccination. These receptors originate from a man aged 50-59 years who received an inactivated influenza vaccine.

This clonotype was observed many times. Compared with germline, one end of the junction differs, possibly owing to a read error. V gene TRBV7-2 combines with J gene TRBJ2-1, with TRBD2 matching 10 bases. Germline assignment: CDR1 SGHTA and CDR2 FQGNSA. This CDR3 contains 16 residues. CDR3 sequence reads: CASSLGASGSYNEQFF. The CDR3 DNA sequence: TGTGCCAGCAGTTTAGGAGCTAGCGGGAGTTACAATGAGCAGTTCTTC.

V usage is TRBV5-1 and J usage is TRBJ1-1, with D hard to call. The V gene lost 4 bases and the J gene lost 0 bases, with 13 bases spanning the gap. The germline V gene encodes CDR1 SGHRS and CDR2 YFSETQ. This CDR3 has 15 amino acids. CDR3 sequence reads: CASSPGVAVNTEAFF. The CDR3 DNA follows: TGCGCCAGCAGCCCGGGTGTCGCGGTGAACACTGAAGCTTTCTTT.

There are a few counts of this clonotype. The genes are TRBV7-9 and TRBJ2-1, with 7 bases that match TRBD1. J was trimmed by 3 bases and V by 7 bases; bases with no gene match: 9. The CDR3 is made up of 15 amino acids. Germline CDR1 SEHNR, CDR2 FQNEAQ (reference sequence). The CDR3 coding sequence is TGTGCCAGCACCAGGACCGGGACAGACTACAATGAGCAGTTCTTC. As protein: CASTRTGTDYNEQFF.

The chain uses TRBV5-4 and TRBJ2-5; D is possibly TRBD1 or TRBD2 (5 bases each). The CDR3 consists of 14 residues. Germline V gene sequence: CDR1 SGHNT, CDR2 YYREEE (reference sequence). The V and J ends lost 4 bases and 3 bases respectively, with 13 bases between them. In nucleotides, the CDR3 is TGTGCCAGCAGCATGGGGGACGTTGAAGAGACCCAGTACTTC. Amino acid sequence: CASSMGDVEETQYF. The variable domain in full, completed from reference TRBV5-4 and TRBJ2-5, reads ETGVTQSPTHLIKTRGQQVTLRCSSQSGHNTVSWYQQALGQGPQFIFQYYREEENGRGNFPPRFSGLQFPNYSSELNVNALELDDSALYLCASSMGDVEETQYFGPGTRLLVL.

The genes are TRBV9 and TRBJ2-7; 14 positions agree with TRBD2. Per germline, CDR1 SGDLS and CDR2 YYNGEE. J lost 3 bases, V lost 3 bases, and 8 bases had no gene match. This CDR3 spans 17 amino acids. The CDR3 reads CASSAPETSGGDYEQYF. The CDR3 nucleotides read TGTGCCAGCAGCGCCCCTGAGACTAGCGGGGGGGACTACGAGCAGTACTTC.

The DNA for the CDR3 is TGTGCCAGCAGCCTCGTAGGCGGGAGCACAGAGACCCAGTACTTC. Its translation: CASSLVGGSTETQYF. The V gene is TRBV5-8, the J gene TRBJ2-5, with 7 bases aligning to TRBD2. With 4 bases clipped from V and 4 bases from J, the junction kept 10 bases outside the gene matches. The CDR3 contains 15 residues. The germline gives CDR1 SGHTS, CDR2 YDEGEE.

This clonotype was counted a few times. V gene TRBV7-6 combines with J gene TRBJ2-2; D unclear. The V end was cut by 0 bases, the J end by 0 bases, with 8 bases between. Germline CDR1 and CDR2: SGHVS and FNYEAQ. CDR3 length equals 16 residues. Here the CDR3 DNA reads TGTGCCAGCAGCTTAGCCGGCGACGCGAACACCGGGGAGCTGTTTTTT. Translation gives CASSLAGDANTGELFF. Drawing the rest from reference TRBV7-6 and TRBJ2-2, the complete variable domain is GAGVSQSPRYKVTKRGQDVALRCDPISGHVSLYWYRQALGQGPEFLTYFNYEAQQDKSGLPNDRFSAERPEGSISTLTIQRTEQRDSAMYRCASSLAGDANTGELFFGEGSRLTVL.

This clonotype was seen a handful of times. The chain links TRBV12-3 or TRBV12-4 to TRBJ1-2; 7 bases match TRBD1. The CDR3 runs to 14 residues. The J segment lost 8 bases and the V segment lost 1 base, leaving 7 bases of the junction unmatched. The CDR3 region is CASSLGDSFYGYTF. The DNA of the CDR3 is TGTGCCAGCAGTTTAGGGGACAGTTTCTACGGCTACACCTTC.

This chain uses TRBV11-2 with TRBJ2-7; a possible D gene is TRBD2 (6 bases). Trimming cost V 5 bases and J 3 bases, with 17 bases left between them. Germline lookup yields CDR1 SGHAT and CDR2 FQNNGV. This CDR3 region has 15 residues. The CDR3 DNA is TGTGCCAGCAGCCGCTCGTGGCAGGAGGGCTACGAGCAGTACTTC. This gives the protein CASSRSWQEGYEQYF.

The CDR3 region is CASSPPGGRSYNEQFF. CDR3 DNA sequence: TGTGCCAGCAGCCCCCCGGGGGGCCGATCCTACAATGAGCAGTTCTTC. The chain links TRBV14 to TRBJ2-1, with a possible D match to TRBD2 (7 bases). Germline V gene sequence: CDR1 SGHDN, CDR2 FVKESK. The length of the CDR3 is 16 residues. V dropped 4 bases and J dropped 1 base, with 14 bases sitting between them.

A few counts support this clonotype. The chain employs TRBV28 and TRBJ2-3, with TRBD2 matching 11 bases. CDR1 and CDR2 from the germline V gene are MDHEN and SYDVKM. CDR3 length: 17 amino acids. The V and J ends lost 6 bases and 2 bases, in that order; junction bases with no gene match: 10. The CDR3 region is CASRIRLAGSITDTQYF. The CDR3 coding sequence is TGTGCCAGCAGGATCCGACTAGCGGGGAGTATCACAGATACGCAGTATTTT.

In its sample, this clonotype was seen a few times. This chain links TRBV13 with TRBJ2-7; 8 bases are a match to TRBD2. Germline CDR1 PRHDT, CDR2 FYEKMQ (reference sequence). The junction had 8 bases not matched to a gene; V was cut back by 5 bases and J by 2 bases. The CDR3 covers 15 residues. CDR3 sequence reads: CASSPTGRVPYEQYF. The CDR3 region has the DNA TGTGCCAGCAGCCCTACCGGGAGGGTACCCTACGAGCAGTACTTC. Combining the CDR3 with reference TRBV13 and TRBJ2-7 gives the whole variable domain AAGVIQSPRHLIKEKRETATLKCYPIPRHDTVYWYQQGPGQDPQFLISFYEKMQSDKGSIPDRFSAQQFSDYHSELNMSSLELGDSALYFCASSPTGRVPYEQYFGPGTRLTVT.

CDR3 bases: TGTGCCAGCAGCTTAGTATGGGGGGCGAACACCGGGGAGCTGTTTTTT. It specifies CASSLVWGANTGELFF. The V call is TRBV7-2, the J call TRBJ2-2; TRBD2 might be the D (6 bases). Per germline, CDR1 SGHTA and CDR2 FQGNSA. This CDR3 is built from 16 residues. Trimming took off 1 base at V and 0 bases at J, with 9 bases between the two ends.

This clonotype was observed a handful of times. The chain is built from TRBV10-3 and TRBJ1-1, with TRBD1 identical over 8 bases. The germline V gene has CDR1 ENHRY and CDR2 SYGVKD. V dropped 9 bases and J dropped 0; count of bases not matched to a gene: 9. The CDR3 length is 15 residues. CDR3 residues: CAILRDRTMNTEAFF. The CDR3 DNA reads as TGTGCCATTCTAAGGGACAGGACCATGAACACTGAAGCTTTCTTT.

This clonotype was found a few times. The rearrangement links TRBV11-2 to TRBJ1-1; D call uncertain. The germline V gene encodes CDR1 SGHAT and CDR2 FQNNGV. The CDR3 totals 14 residues. Trimming pared 4 bases from V and 5 bases from J, leaving 14 bases between. Written as DNA, the CDR3 is TGTGCCAGCAGCTATCTACTCCGTCGGACTGAAGCTTTCTTT. Amino acid sequence: CASSYLLRRTEAFF. The whole variable domain, filled in from reference TRBV11-2 and TRBJ1-1, reads EAGVAQSPRYKIIEKRQSVAFWCNPISGHATLYWYQQILGQGPKLLIQFQNNGVVDDSQLPKDRFSAERLKGVDSTLKIQPAKLEDSAVYLCASSYLLRRTEAFFGQGTRLTVV.

This clonotype appeared many times. This rearrangement joins TRBV11-2 to TRBJ2-1; 8 bases fit TRBD2. Unmatched junction bases numbered 17, after V lost 7 bases and J lost 3 bases. CDR3 size: 18 residues. In germline, CDR1 is SGHAT, CDR2 FQNNGV. The CDR3 region is CASTNTLLAGMVYNEQFF. CDR3 nucleotide sequence: TGTGCCAGCACCAACACCCTTTTAGCGGGAATGGTCTACAATGAGCAGTTCTTC. Using reference TRBV11-2 and TRBJ2-1 for the parts outside the CDR3, the full variable domain is EAGVAQSPRYKIIEKRQSVAFWCNPISGHATLYWYQQILGQGPKLLIQFQNNGVVDDSQLPKDRFSAERLKGVDSTLKIQPAKLEDSAVYLCASTNTLLAGMVYNEQFFGPGTRLTVL.

This clonotype was counted only a few times. This chain uses TRBV15 with TRBJ1-6, with D possibly being TRBD1 (6 bases). V shed 2 bases and J shed 7 bases, with 12 bases lying between them. The CDR3 is made up of 15 amino acids. Germline lookup yields CDR1 LNHNV and CDR2 YYDKDF (reference sequence). The CDR3, as DNA: TGTGCCACCAGCAGATCCAGGGGTGGGAATTCACCCCTCCACTTT. This gives the protein CATSRSRGGNSPLHF.